Given below is one T cell receptor beta chain in context. The data stem from a study of control samples from healthy donors and cancer patients. The CDR3 contains 14 residues. V shed 1 base and J shed 2 bases, with 10 bases lying between them. Germline V gene sequence: CDR1 SGHRS, CDR2 YFSETQ. The method was immunoSEQ multiplex PCR; TCRdb's version includes in-frame clones alone and lacks a portion of them. This sample has some 100,000 clones; 70% to 90% occur once, and the top ten carry roughly 1.2%. What was sequenced was blood. The chain recombines TRBV5-1 with TRBJ2-7; D not resolved. The TCR was taken from a woman between 50 and 59 years old in good health. CDR3 sequence reads: CASSLLVGTYEQYF. The CDR3 DNA reads as TGCGCCAGCAGCTTGTTGGTCGGAACCTACGAGCAGTACTTC.